Below, one TCR beta chain is given with its context. No antigen is known for it. This specimen comes from a study of chemoradiotherapy in HPV16-positive cancers. As for the study in general: Two HPV16-positive patients' cells yielded candidate HPV-specific clones and common motifs. Findings and caveats of the study: Non-HPV-specific T cells did not expand in tumors during treatment, whereas candidate HPV-specific clones and E7-related motifs did.

TCRdb's copy holds only in-frame clones and misses some; the assay was immunoSEQ multiplex PCR. The table lists thousands of clones, less than 85% of them singletons, with around 27% in the top ten. This CDR3 contains 16 residues. The V gene lost 3 bases and the J gene lost 5 bases, with 19 bases spanning the gap. Germline values: CDR1 MNHNS, CDR2 SASEGT. Samples were taken several times over chemoradiotherapy. The rearrangement uses TRBV6-1 and TRBJ2-5; D call uncertain. The receptor's source is a human donor with HPV-associated anogenital cancer. The sample consisted of tumor tissue, taken from a patient who underwent chemoradiotherapy. Here the CDR3 DNA reads TGTGCCAGCAGTGATGCCCCCCAAACGTTGGGGGAGACCCAGTACTTC. Amino acids: CASSDAPQTLGETQYF.